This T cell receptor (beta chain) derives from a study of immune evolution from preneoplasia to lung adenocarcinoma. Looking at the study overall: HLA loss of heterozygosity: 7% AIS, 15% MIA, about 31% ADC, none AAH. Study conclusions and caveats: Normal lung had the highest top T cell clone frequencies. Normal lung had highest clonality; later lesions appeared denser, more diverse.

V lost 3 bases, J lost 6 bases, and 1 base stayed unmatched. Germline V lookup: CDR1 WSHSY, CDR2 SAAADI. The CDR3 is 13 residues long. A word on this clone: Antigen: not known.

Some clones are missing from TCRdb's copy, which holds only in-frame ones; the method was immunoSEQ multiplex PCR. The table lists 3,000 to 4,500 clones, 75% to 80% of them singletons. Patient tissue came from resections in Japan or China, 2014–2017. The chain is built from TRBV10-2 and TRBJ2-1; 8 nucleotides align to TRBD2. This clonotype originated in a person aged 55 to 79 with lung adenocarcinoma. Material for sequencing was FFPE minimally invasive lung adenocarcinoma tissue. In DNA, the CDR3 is TGCGCCAGCAGTGATCGGGAGGGCAATGAGCAGTTCTTC. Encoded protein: CASSDREGNEQFF.